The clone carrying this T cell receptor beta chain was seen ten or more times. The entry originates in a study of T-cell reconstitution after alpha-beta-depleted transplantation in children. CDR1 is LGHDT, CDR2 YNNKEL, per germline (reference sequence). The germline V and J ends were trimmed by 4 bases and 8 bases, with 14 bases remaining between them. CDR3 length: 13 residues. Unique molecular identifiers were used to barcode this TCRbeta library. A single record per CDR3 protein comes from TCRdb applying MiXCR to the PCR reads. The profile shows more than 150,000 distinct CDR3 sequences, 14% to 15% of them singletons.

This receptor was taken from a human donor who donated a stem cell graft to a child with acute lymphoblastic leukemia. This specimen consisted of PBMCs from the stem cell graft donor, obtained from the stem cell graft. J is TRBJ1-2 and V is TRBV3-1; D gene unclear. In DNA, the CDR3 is TGTGCCAGCAGCCTCACGACACTCTTAGGCTACACCTTC. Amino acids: CASSLTTLLGYTF.